This TCR beta chain was captured in a study of blood T cell repertoires in COVID-19. Whole-study context: The United States, Italy and Spain provided the acute and convalescent COVID-19 samples.

This CDR3 is 15 amino acids long. Germline CDR1 is SGHRS and CDR2 is YFSETQ. Trimming removed 3 bases at V and 2 bases at J, with 15 bases between. TCRdb keeps only in-frame clones here, not all; method: immunoSEQ multiplex PCR. The sample yields 370,000 or so clones, roughly 77% seen once. Specimen: peripheral blood. This TCR came from a human donor with acute or convalescent COVID-19. The donor label of this sample is uncertain. The gene calls are TRBV5-1 and TRBJ2-7, with D tentatively TRBD1 (5 bases). CDR3 nucleotides: TGCGCCAGCAGCTGGACAAAGGACGGGCCCTACGAGCAGTACTTC. Its translation: CASSWTKDGPYEQYF.